This entry lists 8 T cell receptor beta chains sequenced from one sample in a study of blood T cell repertoires in COVID-19. The table came from immunoSEQ multiplex PCR; TCRdb's copy has only in-frame clones and leaves some out. This table has 200,000 to 300,000 clones, 83% appearing once. What was sequenced was peripheral blood. Receptor source: a human donor in a cohort sampled during active COVID-19.

CDR3 protein: CASSEGGGGPSYEQYF. The DNA of the CDR3 is TGTGCCAGCAGTGAAGGCGGCGGGGGACCCTCCTACGAGCAGTACTTC. The chain uses TRBV6-1 and TRBJ2-7, with 7 bases aligning to TRBD2. CDR1 and CDR2 from the germline V gene are MNHNS and SASEGT. The CDR3 runs 16 residues. The ends lost 1 base at V and 0 bases at J; junction bases unmatched: 6.

The CDR3 region is CASSLFGQQETQYF. The CDR3, as DNA: TGTGCCAGCAGCTTATTTGGCCAGCAAGAGACCCAGTACTTC. V usage is TRBV7-2 and J usage is TRBJ2-5, with D unclear. The CDR3 sequence is 14 residues long. Trimming shortened V by 2 bases and J by 2 bases, and 9 bases separated the two germline ends. Germline V gene lookup returns CDR1 SGHTA and CDR2 FQGNSA.

The chain has TRBV27 and TRBJ2-5; 8 bases line up with TRBD2. V gave up 4 bases and J gave up 2 bases; unmatched junction bases: 6. The length of the CDR3 is 15 residues. CDR1 and CDR2 (germline): MNHEY, SMNVEV (reference sequence). The CDR3 nucleotides are TGTGCCAGCAGTTCGCTCGGGGGGGGGCAAGAGACCCAGTACTTC. This gives the protein CASSSLGGGQETQYF.

The rearrangement uses TRBV10-2 and TRBJ2-1; 10 bases align to TRBD1. J lost 8 bases, V lost 7 bases, and 11 bases had no gene match. Germline V gene lookup returns CDR1 WSHSY and CDR2 SAAADI. This CDR3 has 15 residues. CDR3 sequence: CASISPGQGKDEQFF. The CDR3 DNA reads as TGCGCCAGCATCTCACCGGGACAGGGGAAAGATGAGCAGTTCTTC.

The chain combines TRBV7-6 with TRBJ2-1; the match to TRBD2 covers 10 bases. V lost 5 bases, J lost 8 bases, and 9 bases stayed unmatched. CDR3 length equals 15 residues. Germline CDR1 reads SGHVS; CDR2 reads FNYEAQ. The CDR3 sequence: CASSRTSGMEDEQFF. The DNA for the CDR3 is TGTGCCAGCAGCCGGACTAGCGGAATGGAGGATGAGCAGTTCTTC.

The J gene is TRBJ2-3, the V gene TRBV7-9; weak D call: TRBD2 (5 bases). The CDR3 is 15 residues long. Germline CDR1 SEHNR, CDR2 FQNEAQ (reference sequence). V was pared by 4 bases and J by 0 bases, with 11 bases between. The CDR3: CASSSDSSSTDTQYF. CDR3 DNA: TGTGCCAGCAGCTCGGACTCCTCTAGCACAGATACGCAGTATTTT.

This sequence joins TRBV12-2 and TRBJ1-5. TRBV12-2 is a pseudogene. The CDR3 extends over 13 amino acids. The CDR3: CASRPRGYQPQHF. DNA of the CDR3: TGTGCAAGTCGCCCCCGGGGTTACCAGCCCCAGCATTTT.

The V gene is TRBV5-1, the J gene TRBJ1-3, with 7 bases that match TRBD1. Per germline, CDR1 SGHRS and CDR2 YFSETQ. V gave up 0 bases and J gave up 4 bases; unmatched junction bases: 4. The CDR3 is made up of 15 amino acids. This CDR3 reads CASSLATGDGNTIYF. CDR3 coding DNA: TGCGCCAGCAGCTTGGCAACAGGGGACGGAAACACCATATATTTT.